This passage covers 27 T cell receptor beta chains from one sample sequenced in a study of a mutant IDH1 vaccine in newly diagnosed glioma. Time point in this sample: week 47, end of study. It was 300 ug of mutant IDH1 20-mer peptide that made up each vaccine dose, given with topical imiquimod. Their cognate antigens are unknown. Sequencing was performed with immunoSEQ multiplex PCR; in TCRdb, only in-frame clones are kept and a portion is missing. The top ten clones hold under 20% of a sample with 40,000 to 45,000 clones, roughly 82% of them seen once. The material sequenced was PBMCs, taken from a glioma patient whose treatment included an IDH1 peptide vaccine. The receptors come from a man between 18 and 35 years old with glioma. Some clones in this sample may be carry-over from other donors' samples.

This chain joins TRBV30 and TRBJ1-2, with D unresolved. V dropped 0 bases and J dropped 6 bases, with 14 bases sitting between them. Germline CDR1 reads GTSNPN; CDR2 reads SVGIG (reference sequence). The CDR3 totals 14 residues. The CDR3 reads CAWSVLISADGYTF. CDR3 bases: TGTGCCTGGAGTGTTCTTATTTCGGCGGATGGCTACACCTTC.

The CDR3 DNA sequence: TGTGCCAGCAGGGGACAGATCAATCAGCCCCAGCATTTT. Its translation: CASRGQINQPQHF. The chain joins TRBV27 to TRBJ1-5; 7 bases agree with TRBD1. The CDR3 is 13 residues long. The V gene's germline CDR1 is MNHEY and CDR2 SMNVEV (reference sequence). V shed 6 bases, J shed 3 bases, and the junction held 2 bases outside the gene matches.

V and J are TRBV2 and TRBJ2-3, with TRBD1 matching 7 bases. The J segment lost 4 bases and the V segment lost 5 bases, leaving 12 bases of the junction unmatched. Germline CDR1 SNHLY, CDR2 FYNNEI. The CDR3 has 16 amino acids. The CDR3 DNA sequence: TGTGCCAGCAGTTTCACTGACAGGGTAATAGCAGATACGCAGTATTTT. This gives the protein CASSFTDRVIADTQYF.

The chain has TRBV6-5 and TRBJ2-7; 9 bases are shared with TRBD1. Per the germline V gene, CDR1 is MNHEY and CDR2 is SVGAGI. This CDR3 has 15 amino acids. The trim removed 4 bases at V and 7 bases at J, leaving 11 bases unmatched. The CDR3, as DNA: TGTGCCAGCAGTTGGGGACAGGGTCCCCTCAGGGAGCAGTACTTC. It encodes CASSWGQGPLREQYF.

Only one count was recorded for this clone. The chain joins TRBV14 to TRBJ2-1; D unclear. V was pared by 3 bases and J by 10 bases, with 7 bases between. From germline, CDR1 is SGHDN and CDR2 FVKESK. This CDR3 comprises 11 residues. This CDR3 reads CASSHTEEQFF. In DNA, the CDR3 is TGTGCCAGCAGCCATACGGAAGAGCAGTTCTTC.

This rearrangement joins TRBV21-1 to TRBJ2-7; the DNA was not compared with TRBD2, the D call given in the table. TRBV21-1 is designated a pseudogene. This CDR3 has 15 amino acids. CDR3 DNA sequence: TGTGCCAGCAGCAAACAGCGACCAAAATCCTACGAGCAGTACTTC. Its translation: CASSKQRPKSYEQYF.

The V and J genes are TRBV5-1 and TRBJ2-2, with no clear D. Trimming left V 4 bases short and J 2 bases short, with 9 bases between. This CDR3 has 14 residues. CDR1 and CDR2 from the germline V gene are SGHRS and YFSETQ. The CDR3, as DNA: TGCGCCAGCAGCACAGACATAAACACCGGGGAGCTGTTTTTT. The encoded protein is CASSTDINTGELFF.

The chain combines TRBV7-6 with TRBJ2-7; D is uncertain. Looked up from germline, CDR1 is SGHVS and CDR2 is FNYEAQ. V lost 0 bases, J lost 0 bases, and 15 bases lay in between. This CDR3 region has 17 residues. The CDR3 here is CASSLASPQDGSYEQYF. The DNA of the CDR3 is TGTGCCAGCAGCTTAGCGTCCCCTCAGGATGGCTCCTACGAGCAGTACTTC. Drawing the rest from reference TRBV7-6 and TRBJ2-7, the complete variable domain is GAGVSQSPRYKVTKRGQDVALRCDPISGHVSLYWYRQALGQGPEFLTYFNYEAQQDKSGLPNDRFSAERPEGSISTLTIQRTEQRDSAMYRCASSLASPQDGSYEQYFGPGTRLTVT.

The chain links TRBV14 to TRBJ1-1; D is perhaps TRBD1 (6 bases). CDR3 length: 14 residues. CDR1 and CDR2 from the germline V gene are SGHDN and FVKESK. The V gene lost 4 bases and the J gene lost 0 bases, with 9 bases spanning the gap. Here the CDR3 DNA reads TGTGCCAGCAGCCGGACAGTTCTGAACACTGAAGCTTTCTTT. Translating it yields CASSRTVLNTEAFF.

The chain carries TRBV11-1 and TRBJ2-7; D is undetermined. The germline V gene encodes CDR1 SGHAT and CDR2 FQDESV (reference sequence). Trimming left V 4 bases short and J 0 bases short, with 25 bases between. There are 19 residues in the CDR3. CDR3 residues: CASSSYRFWTVNSSYEQYF. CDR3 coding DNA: TGTGCCAGCAGCTCTTACCGCTTCTGGACGGTAAATAGCTCCTACGAGCAGTACTTC.

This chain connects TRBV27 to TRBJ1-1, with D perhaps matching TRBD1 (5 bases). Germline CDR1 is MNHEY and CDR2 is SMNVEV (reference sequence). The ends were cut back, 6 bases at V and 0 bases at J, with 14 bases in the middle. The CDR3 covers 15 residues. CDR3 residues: CASSPRGRMNTEAFF. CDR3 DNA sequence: TGTGCCAGCAGCCCGAGGGGACGGATGAACACTGAAGCTTTCTTT.

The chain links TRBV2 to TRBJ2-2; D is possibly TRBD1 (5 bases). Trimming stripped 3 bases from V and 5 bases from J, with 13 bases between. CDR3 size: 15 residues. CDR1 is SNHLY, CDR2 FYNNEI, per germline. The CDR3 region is CASSDPGLGTGELFF. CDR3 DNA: TGTGCCAGCAGTGACCCAGGGCTCGGGACCGGGGAGCTGTTTTTT.

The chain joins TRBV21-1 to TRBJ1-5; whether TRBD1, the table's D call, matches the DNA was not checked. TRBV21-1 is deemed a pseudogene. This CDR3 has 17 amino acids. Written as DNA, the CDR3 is TGTGCCAGCAGCAAAGGGTTGACAGGGGGTAAGAATCAGCCCCAGCATTTT. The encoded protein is CASSKGLTGGKNQPQHF.

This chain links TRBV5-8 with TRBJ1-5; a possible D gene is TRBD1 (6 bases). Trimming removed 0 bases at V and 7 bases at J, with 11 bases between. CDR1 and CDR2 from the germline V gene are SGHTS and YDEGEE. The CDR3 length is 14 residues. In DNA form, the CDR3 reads TGTGCCAGCAGCTTGGAGACAGGTTCCCAGCCCCAGCATTTT. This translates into CASSLETGSQPQHF.

The DNA of the CDR3 is TGTGCCAGCTCATCCAAGACAGGGGGCTACGAGCAGTACTTC. Translation: CASSSKTGGYEQYF. The chain links TRBV18 to TRBJ2-7; 9 bases align to TRBD1. V lost 5 bases and J lost 3; bases outside the gene matches: 5. CDR3 length: 14 residues. Germline V gene sequence: CDR1 KGHSH, CDR2 LQKENI.

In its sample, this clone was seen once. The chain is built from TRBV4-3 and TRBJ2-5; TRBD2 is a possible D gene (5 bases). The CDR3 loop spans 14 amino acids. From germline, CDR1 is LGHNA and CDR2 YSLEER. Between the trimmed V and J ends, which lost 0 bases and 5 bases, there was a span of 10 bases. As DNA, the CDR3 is TGCGCCAGCAGCCAAGAACTCTTAGCGGAGACCCAGTACTTC. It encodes CASSQELLAETQYF.

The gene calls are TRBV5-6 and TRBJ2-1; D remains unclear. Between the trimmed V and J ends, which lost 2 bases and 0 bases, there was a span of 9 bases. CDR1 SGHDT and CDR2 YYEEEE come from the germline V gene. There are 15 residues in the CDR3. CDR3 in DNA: TGTGCCAGCAGCTTTCGGCAGCTCTCCTACAATGAGCAGTTCTTC. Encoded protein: CASSFRQLSYNEQFF.

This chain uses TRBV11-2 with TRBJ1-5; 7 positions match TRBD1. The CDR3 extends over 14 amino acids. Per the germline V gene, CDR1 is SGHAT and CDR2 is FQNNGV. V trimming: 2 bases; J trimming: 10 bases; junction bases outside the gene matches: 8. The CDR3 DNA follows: TGTGCCAGCAGCTTATCGGCAGGGGGGGAACCCCAGCATTTT. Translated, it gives CASSLSAGGEPQHF.

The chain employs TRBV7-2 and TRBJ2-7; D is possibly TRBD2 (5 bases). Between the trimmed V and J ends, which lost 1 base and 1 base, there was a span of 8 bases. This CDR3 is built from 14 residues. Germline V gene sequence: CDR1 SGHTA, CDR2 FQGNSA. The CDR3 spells CASSLGTGSYEQYF. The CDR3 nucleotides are TGTGCCAGCAGCTTAGGAACGGGGTCCTACGAGCAGTACTTC.

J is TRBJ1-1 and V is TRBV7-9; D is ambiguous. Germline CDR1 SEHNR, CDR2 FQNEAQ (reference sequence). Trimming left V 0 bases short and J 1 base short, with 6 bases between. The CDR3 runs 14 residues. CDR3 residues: CASSLAAGNTEAFF. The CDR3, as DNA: TGTGCCAGCAGCTTAGCGGCGGGGAACACTGAAGCTTTCTTT.

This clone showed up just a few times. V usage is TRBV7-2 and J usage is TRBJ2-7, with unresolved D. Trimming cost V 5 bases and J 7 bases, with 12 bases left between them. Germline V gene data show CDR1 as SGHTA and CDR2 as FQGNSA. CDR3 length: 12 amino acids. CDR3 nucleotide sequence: TGTGCCAGCAGCCAATCGGGTTGGGAGCAGTACTTC. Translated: CASSQSGWEQYF.

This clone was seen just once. Here the CDR3 DNA reads TGTGCCAGCAGGACAGGGACTTTCACCGGGGAGCTGTTTTTT. This codes for CASRTGTFTGELFF. The chain couples TRBV6-1 to TRBJ2-2; a weak D match, TRBD1 (7 bases). V was shortened by 6 bases and J by 4 bases, with 12 bases between the two germline ends. Germline V lookup: CDR1 MNHNS, CDR2 SASEGT. This CDR3 has 14 residues.

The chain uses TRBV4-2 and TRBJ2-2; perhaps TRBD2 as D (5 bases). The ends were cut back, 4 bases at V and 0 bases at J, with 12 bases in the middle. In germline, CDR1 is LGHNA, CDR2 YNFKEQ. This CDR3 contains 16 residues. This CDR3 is CASSPQVGTNTGELFF. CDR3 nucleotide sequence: TGTGCCAGCAGCCCCCAGGTCGGGACGAACACCGGGGAGCTGTTTTTT.

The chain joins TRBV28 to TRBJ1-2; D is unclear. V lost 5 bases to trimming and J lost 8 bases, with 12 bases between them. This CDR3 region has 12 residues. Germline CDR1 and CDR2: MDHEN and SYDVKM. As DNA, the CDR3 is TGTGCCAGCAGTCTCTACCCCGAGGGCTACACCTTC. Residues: CASSLYPEGYTF.

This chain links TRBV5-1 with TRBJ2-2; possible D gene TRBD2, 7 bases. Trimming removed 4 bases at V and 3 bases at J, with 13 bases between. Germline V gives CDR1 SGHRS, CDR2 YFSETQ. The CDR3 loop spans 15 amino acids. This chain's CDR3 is CASSRGGADTGELFF. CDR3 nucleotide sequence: TGCGCCAGCAGCCGAGGGGGGGCGGACACCGGGGAGCTGTTTTTT.

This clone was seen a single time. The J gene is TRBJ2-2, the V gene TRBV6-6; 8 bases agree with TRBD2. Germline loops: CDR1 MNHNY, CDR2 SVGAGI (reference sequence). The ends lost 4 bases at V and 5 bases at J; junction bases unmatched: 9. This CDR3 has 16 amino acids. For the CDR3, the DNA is TGTGCCAGCAGTTTCCCTTTCGCGGGAGGTACCGGGGAGCTGTTTTTT. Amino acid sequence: CASSFPFAGGTGELFF.

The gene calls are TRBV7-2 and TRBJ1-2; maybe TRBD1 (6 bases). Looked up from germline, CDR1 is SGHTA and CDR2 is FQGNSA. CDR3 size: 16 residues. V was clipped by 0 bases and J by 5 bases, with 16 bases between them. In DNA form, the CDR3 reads TGTGCCAGCAGCTTAGCGCTCCTAGGGGGAGGGTATGGCTACACCTTC. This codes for CASSLALLGGGYGYTF. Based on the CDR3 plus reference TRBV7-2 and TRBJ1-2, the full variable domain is GAGVSQSPSNKVTEKGKDVELRCDPISGHTALYWYRQSLGQGLEFLIYFQGNSAPDKSGLPSDRFSAERTGGSVSTLTIQRTQQEDSAVYLCASSLALLGGGYGYTFGSGTRLTVV.